Following are 8 T cell receptor beta chains from one sample sequenced in a study of T cell responses to AZD1222 COVID-19 vaccine. TCRdb keeps only in-frame clones here, not all; method: immunoSEQ multiplex PCR. The data show about 160,000 clones, about 89% seen once. The sample was peripheral blood, taken 28 days after the second AZD1222 dose. The source of these receptors is an adult who received the AZD1222 COVID-19 vaccine.

The chain recombines TRBV7-9 with TRBJ1-6, with 11 bases matching TRBD1. This CDR3 is 16 amino acids long. Germline V gene sequence: CDR1 SEHNR, CDR2 FQNEAQ (reference sequence). V was clipped by 3 bases and J by 6 bases; unmatched bases: 4. In nucleotides, the CDR3 is TGTGCCAGCAGCTTCCGGACAGGGGGCTCTAATTCACCCCTCCACTTT. Amino acid sequence: CASSFRTGGSNSPLHF.

Only one count was recorded for this clone. CDR3 region: CASTANTEAFF. In DNA form, the CDR3 reads TGTGCCAGCACCGCAAACACTGAAGCTTTCTTT. This chain connects TRBV6-5 to TRBJ1-1; the D is unclear. CDR1 and CDR2 (germline): MNHEY, SVGAGI. V gave up 7 bases and J gave up 2 bases, with 5 bases separating them. This CDR3 comprises 11 residues.

V gene TRBV5-6 combines with J gene TRBJ1-2; D is unresolved. This CDR3 is built from 13 residues. With 4 bases removed from V and 6 bases from J, the gap between germline ends came to 13 bases. Germline loops: CDR1 SGHDT, CDR2 YYEEEE. DNA of the CDR3: TGTGCCAGCAGCCCCTCAGGTCGGCATGGCTACACCTTC. The encoded protein is CASSPSGRHGYTF. Filled out from reference TRBV5-6 and TRBJ1-2, the complete variable domain reads DAGVTQSPTHLIKTRGQQVTLRCSPKSGHDTVSWYQQALGQGPQFIFQYYEEEERQRGNFPDRFSGHQFPNYSSELNVNALLLGDSALYLCASSPSGRHGYTFGSGTRLTVV.

V is TRBV9 and J is TRBJ2-7, with D possibly TRBD2 on 6 matching bases. V dropped 0 bases and J dropped 4 bases, with 8 bases sitting between them. The CDR3 sequence is 13 residues long. CDR1 and CDR2 (germline): SGDLS, YYNGEE. The CDR3 nucleotides read TGTGCCAGCAGCGTAGCGGGAGCATACGAGCAGTACTTC. Protein: CASSVAGAYEQYF.

In this sample, this clone turned up a few times. The DNA of the CDR3 is TGTGCCAGCAGCTTAGAGACAGGAGATCTCTACGAGCAGTACTTC. Translated, it gives CASSLETGDLYEQYF. The genes are TRBV11-3 and TRBJ2-7; D perhaps matches TRBD1 (6 bases). The CDR3 has 15 amino acids. Per germline, CDR1 SGHNT and CDR2 YENEEA. The ends were cut back, 0 bases at V and 3 bases at J, with 12 bases in the middle. Filled out from reference TRBV11-3 and TRBJ2-7, the complete variable domain reads EAGVVQSPRYKIIEKKQPVAFWCNPISGHNTLYWYLQNLGQGPELLIRYENEEAVDDSQLPKDRFSAERLKGVDSTLKIQPAELGDSAVYLCASSLETGDLYEQYFGPGTRLTVT.

The V gene is TRBV12-5, the J gene TRBJ2-2, with D hard to call. There are 14 residues in the CDR3. Between the trimmed V and J ends, which lost 6 bases and 5 bases, there was a span of 13 bases. Germline V gives CDR1 LGHNT, CDR2 FRNRAP. CDR3 sequence (DNA): TGTGCTAGTGGATCAACGGCCCGGACCGGGGAGCTGTTTTTT. Translating gives CASGSTARTGELFF.

The genes are TRBV2 and TRBJ1-1, with TRBD1 matching 8 bases. CDR3 length equals 16 residues. The trim removed 6 bases at V and 5 bases at J, leaving 14 bases unmatched. Germline V lookup: CDR1 SNHLY, CDR2 FYNNEI. The CDR3 is CASRVSRGQGGTEAFF. The CDR3 nucleotides read TGTGCCAGCAGGGTTTCCAGGGGGCAAGGAGGGACTGAAGCTTTCTTT. The whole variable domain, filled in from reference TRBV2 and TRBJ1-1, reads EPEVTQTPSHQVTQMGQEVILRCVPISNHLYFYWYRQILGQKVEFLVSFYNNEISEKSEIFDDQFSVERPDGSNFTLKIRSTKLEDSAMYFCASRVSRGQGGTEAFFGQGTRLTVV.

The rearrangement links TRBV7-2 to TRBJ2-1; TRBD2 agrees at 7 bases. The trim removed 2 bases at V and 4 bases at J, leaving 14 bases unmatched. The CDR3 loop spans 18 amino acids. CDR1 and CDR2 (germline): SGHTA, FQGNSA. Here the CDR3 DNA reads TGTGCCAGCAGCTTAAACCCGCCAATTCCGGGGGGATACAATGAGCAGTTCTTC. Its protein product is CASSLNPPIPGGYNEQFF.